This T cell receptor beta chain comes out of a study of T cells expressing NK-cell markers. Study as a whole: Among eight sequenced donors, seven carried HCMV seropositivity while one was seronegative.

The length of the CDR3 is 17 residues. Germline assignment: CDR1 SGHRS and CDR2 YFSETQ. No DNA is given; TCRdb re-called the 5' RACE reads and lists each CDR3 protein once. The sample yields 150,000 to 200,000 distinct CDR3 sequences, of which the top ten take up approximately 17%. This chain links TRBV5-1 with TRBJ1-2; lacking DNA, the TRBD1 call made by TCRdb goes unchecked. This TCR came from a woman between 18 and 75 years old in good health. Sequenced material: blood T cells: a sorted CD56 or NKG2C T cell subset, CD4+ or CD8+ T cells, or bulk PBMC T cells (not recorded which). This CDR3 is CASSLMTTDTGRAGYTF.